What follows describes a single TCR beta chain. It has no known antigen specificity. Per-base quality was not reported, and no clone a single base away is much larger than it. Each collaborating institution followed its own protocols to collect whole blood in K2EDTA tubes. For TCRbeta analysis, collaborator samples were shipped as frozen whole blood, as isolated PBMCs, or as DNA extracted from either sample type. This sample is part of a study of blood T cell repertoires in COVID-19 (dated by TCRdb to the early 2020s). Background on the whole study: Samples from collaborators originated in the United States, Italy and Spain and spanned both the acute and convalescent phases of COVID-19. The prospective study material was composed of cDNA or gDNA derived from T cells, B-cell-depleted T cells, or PBMCs. The dataset comprised deeply sampled blood TCRbeta repertoires from subjects exposed to, actively infected with, or recovered from COVID-19. The repertoires were made available in a free public database intended to serve as a resource for research on the immune response to SARS-CoV-2. Samples came from the ongoing ImmuneRACE study (first 160 participants) plus 1,254 subjects from 6 global collaborators. A de-identified subject ID, COVID-19 status, age in years and sex were almost always included in the sample metadata. HLA class I and class II types, where available, came from metadata supplied by the sample provider rather than from assay-based typing. On the study overall, not on this receptor specifically: How much clinical and demographic metadata was included differed by source and by participant, and the metadata was provided uncurated.

V is cut by 2 bases and J by 7 bases, and the space between the germline ends is 11 bases. CDR1 LGHNA and CDR2 YNFKEQ are derived from the germline V gene. The CDR3, cysteine through phenylalanine, is 14 amino acids long. Solely the CDR3 DNA is kept, with 42 bases framed from the first base. The immunoSEQ Assay, a bias-controlled multiplex PCR, was used to amplify TCRbeta CDR3 regions from genomic DNA. The paper's processing steps were these. Nucleated cell counts per sample were estimated from amplification of reference gene primers within the assay. Sequence reads were collapsed and filtered to measure the absolute abundance of every unique TCRbeta CDR3 rearrangement. For each sample, productive Simpson clonality was calculated as the square root of Simpson's diversity index across productive rearrangements. Here the immuneACCESS table is served through TCRdb, limited to in-frame sequences with V and J called. Missing clones are a known gap in these copies; in checked studies unresolved V genes cover under half, and the rest lacks a known reason. That table is the source of V, J and clone size, and D and trimming were worked out from the DNA. Present in this sample are around 190,000 clones, approximately 91% of which were seen just once. The ten largest make up under 2% of the sample.

The chain couples TRBV4-2 to TRBJ1-4; perhaps TRBD1 is the D gene, with 5 bases matching. Specimen: peripheral blood. This TCR derives from a man between 18 and 29 years old with active or convalescent COVID-19. The nucleotides read TGTGCCAGCAGCCAAAAGGGGAGGGGTGAAAAACTGTTTTTT. Its translation is CASSQKGRGEKLFF.